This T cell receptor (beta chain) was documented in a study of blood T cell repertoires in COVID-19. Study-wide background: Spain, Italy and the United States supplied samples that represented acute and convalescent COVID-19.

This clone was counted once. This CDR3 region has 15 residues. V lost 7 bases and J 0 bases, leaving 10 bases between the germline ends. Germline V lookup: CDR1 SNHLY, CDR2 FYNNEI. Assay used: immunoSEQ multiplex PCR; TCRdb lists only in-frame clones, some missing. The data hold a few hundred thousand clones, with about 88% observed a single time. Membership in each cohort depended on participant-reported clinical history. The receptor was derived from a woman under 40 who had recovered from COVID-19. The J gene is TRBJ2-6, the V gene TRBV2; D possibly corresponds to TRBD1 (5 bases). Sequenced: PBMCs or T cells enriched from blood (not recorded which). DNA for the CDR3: TGTGCCAGCATGGGGCGAAACTCTGGGGCCAACGTCCTGACTTTC. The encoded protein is CASMGRNSGANVLTF.